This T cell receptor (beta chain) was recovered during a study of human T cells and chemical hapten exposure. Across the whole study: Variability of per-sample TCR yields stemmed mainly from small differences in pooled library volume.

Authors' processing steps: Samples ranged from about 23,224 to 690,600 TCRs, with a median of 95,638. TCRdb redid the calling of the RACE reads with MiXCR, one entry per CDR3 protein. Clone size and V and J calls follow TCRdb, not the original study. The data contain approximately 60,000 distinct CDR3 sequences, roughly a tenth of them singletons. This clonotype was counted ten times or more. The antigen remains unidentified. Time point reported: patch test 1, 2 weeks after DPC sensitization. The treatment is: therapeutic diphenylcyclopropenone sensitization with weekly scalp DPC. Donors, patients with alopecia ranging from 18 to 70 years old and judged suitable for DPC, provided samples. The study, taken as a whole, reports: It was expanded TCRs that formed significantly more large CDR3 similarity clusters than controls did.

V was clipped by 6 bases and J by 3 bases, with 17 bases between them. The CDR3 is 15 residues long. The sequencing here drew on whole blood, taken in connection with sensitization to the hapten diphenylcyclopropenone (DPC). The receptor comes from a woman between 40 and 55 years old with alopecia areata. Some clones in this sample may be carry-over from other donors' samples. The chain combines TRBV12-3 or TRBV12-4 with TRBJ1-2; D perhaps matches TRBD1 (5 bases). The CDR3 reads CASSRDRPTYYGYTF. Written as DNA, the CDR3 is TGTGCCAGCAGCCGTGACAGACCTACCTACTATGGCTACACCTTC.